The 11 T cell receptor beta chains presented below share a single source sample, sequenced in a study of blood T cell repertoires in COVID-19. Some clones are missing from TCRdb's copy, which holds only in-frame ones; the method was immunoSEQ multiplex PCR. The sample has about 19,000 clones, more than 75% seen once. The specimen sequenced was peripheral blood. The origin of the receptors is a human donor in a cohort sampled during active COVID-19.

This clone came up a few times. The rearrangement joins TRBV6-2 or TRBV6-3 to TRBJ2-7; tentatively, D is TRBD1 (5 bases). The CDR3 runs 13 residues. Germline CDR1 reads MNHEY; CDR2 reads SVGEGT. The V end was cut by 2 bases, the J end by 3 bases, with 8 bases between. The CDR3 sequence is CASSYRQSYEQYF. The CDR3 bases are TGTGCCAGCAGTTACAGACAGAGCTACGAGCAGTACTTC.

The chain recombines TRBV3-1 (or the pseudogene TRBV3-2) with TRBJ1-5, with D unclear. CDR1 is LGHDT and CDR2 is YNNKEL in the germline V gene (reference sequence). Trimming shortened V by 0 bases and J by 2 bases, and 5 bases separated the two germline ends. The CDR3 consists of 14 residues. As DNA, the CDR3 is TGTGCCAGCAGCCAAGACGCAGGCAATCAGCCCCAGCATTTT. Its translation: CASSQDAGNQPQHF.

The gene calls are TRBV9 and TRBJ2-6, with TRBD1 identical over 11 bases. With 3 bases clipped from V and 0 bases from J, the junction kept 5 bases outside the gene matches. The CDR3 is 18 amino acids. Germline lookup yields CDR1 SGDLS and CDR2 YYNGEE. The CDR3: CASSDRTGGASGANVLTF. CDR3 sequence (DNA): TGTGCCAGCAGCGACCGGACAGGGGGCGCCTCTGGGGCCAACGTCCTGACTTTC.

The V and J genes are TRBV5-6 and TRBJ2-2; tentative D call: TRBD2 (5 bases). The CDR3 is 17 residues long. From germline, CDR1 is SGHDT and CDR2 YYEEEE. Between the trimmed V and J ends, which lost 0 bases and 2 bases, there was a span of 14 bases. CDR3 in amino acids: CASSLVSAQRNTGELFF. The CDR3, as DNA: TGTGCCAGCAGCTTGGTTAGCGCCCAGAGAAACACCGGGGAGCTGTTTTTT.

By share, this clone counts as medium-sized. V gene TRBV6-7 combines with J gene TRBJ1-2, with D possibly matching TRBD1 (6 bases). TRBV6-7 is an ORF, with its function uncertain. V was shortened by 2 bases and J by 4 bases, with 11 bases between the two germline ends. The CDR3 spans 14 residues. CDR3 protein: CASSYPSDSYGYTF. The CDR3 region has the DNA TGTGCCAGCAGTTACCCCTCGGACAGCTATGGCTACACCTTC.

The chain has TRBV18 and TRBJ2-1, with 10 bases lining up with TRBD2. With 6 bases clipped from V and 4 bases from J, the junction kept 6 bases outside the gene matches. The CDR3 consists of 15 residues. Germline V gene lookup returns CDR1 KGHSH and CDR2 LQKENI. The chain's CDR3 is CASSPGLALYNEQFF. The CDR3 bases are TGTGCCAGCTCCCCGGGACTAGCGCTTTACAATGAGCAGTTCTTC.

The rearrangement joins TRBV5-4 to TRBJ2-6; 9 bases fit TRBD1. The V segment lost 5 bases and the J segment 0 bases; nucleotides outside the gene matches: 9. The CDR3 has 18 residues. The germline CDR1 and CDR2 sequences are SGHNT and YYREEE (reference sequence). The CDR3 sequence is CASSEGQGPSSGANVLTF. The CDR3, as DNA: TGTGCCAGCAGTGAGGGACAGGGACCGAGCTCTGGGGCCAACGTCCTGACTTTC.

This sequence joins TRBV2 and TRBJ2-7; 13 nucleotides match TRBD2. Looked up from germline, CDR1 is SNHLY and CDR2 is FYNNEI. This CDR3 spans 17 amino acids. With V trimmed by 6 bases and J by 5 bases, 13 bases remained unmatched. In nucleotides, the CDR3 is TGTGCCAGCAGCCGGACTAGCGGGAGCCATCCGGGGGACGAGCAGTACTTC. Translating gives CASSRTSGSHPGDEQYF.

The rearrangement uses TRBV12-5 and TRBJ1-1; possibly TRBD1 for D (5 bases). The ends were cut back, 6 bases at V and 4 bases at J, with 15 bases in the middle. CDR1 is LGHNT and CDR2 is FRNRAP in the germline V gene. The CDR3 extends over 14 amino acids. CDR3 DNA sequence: TGTGCTAGTGGCCGCGCGAGGGGAGGCACTGAAGCTTTCTTT. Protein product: CASGRARGGTEAFF.

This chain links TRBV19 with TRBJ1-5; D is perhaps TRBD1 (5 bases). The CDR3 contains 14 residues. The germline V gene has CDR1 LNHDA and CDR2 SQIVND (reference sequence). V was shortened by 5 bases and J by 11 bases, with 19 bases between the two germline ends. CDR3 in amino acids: CASSVLIAGGAQHF. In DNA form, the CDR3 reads TGTGCCAGTAGTGTCCTGATTGCCGGGGGAGCCCAGCATTTT.

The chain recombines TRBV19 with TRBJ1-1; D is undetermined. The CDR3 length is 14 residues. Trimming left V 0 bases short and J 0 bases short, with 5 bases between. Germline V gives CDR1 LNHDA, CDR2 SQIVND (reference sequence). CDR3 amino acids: CASSIEALNTEAFF. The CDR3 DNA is TGTGCCAGTAGTATAGAAGCGTTGAACACTGAAGCTTTCTTT. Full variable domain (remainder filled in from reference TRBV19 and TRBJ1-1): DGGITQSPKYLFRKEGQNVTLSCEQNLNHDAMYWYRQDPGQGLRLIYYSQIVNDFQKGDIAEGYSVSREKKESFPLTVTSAQKNPTAFYLCASSIEALNTEAFFGQGTRLTVV.